This T cell receptor (beta chain) was recorded in a study of blood T cell repertoires in COVID-19. CDR3 length: 17 amino acids. From germline, CDR1 is SGHRS and CDR2 YFSETQ. V was cut by 0 bases and J by 5 bases, with 15 bases left in between. The method was immunoSEQ multiplex PCR; TCRdb's version includes in-frame clones alone and lacks a portion of them. This sample has some 270,000 clones; roughly 83% occur once, and the top ten carry 5.5% to 6%. This chain connects TRBV5-1 to TRBJ1-6; possibly TRBD1 for D (6 bases). The clonotype comes from a woman older than 75 with COVID-19, enrolled during active disease. The sample was peripheral blood. The CDR3 loop reads CASSLGAGAKHNSPLHF. In DNA, the CDR3 is TGCGCCAGCAGCTTGGGAGCGGGGGCAAAACATAATTCACCCCTCCACTTT.